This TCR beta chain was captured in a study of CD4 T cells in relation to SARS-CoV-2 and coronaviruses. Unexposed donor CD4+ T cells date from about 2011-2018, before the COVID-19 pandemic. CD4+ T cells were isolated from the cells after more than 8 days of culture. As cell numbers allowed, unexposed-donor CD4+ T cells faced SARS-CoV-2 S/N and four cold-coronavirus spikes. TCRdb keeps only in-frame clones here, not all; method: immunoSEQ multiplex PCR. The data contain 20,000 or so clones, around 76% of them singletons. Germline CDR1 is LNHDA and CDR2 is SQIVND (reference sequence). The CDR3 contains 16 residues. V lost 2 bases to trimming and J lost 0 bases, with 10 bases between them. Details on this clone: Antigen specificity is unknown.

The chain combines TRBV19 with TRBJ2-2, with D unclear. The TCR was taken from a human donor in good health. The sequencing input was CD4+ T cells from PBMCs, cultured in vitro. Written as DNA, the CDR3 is TGTGCCAGTAGTATATACGGCAACGCGAACACCGGGGAGCTGTTTTTT. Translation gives CASSIYGNANTGELFF.